The rows below give T cell receptor beta chains drawn from one sample of a study of regulatory T cells in long-lasting Graves disease. One entry per CDR3 protein, called by TCRdb with MiXCR from the multiplex PCR reads. The sample has roughly 510,000 distinct CDR3 sequences, about 15% seen once. This sample was also put to use in a study of T cells in Graves' hyperthyroidism and ophthalmopathy.

The material sequenced was peripheral blood mononuclear cells (PBMCs), taken at new diagnosis, from a patient treated with antithyroid drugs. The source is a man aged 18 to 30 with Graves disease. CDR3s leave out the opening cysteine and the closing phenylalanine or tryptophan. Expanded clones are given a class, and other clones once, few, many or no size at all.

V gene,clone size,J gene,CDR3 length,CDR3 protein
TRBV29-1,-,TRBJ1-2,10,SVDVQIYGYT
TRBV4-1,-,TRBJ1-4,12,ASSQGQLPEKLF
TRBV30,many,TRBJ1-6,14,AWHRPGSSYNSPLH
TRBV5-1,-,TRBJ2-3,16,ASSLLGSAAQSTDTQY
TRBV20-1,many,TRBJ1-4,13,SAGETTGMNEKLF
TRBV16,few,TRBJ1-4,10,ASSLSREKLF
TRBV5-4,-,TRBJ2-1,14,ASSTRTSGGYNEQF
TRBV28,many,TRBJ1-5,12,ATTKDRAGQPQH
TRBV5-8,many,TRBJ2-7,14,ASSLIAGEFNHEQY
TRBV2,many,TRBJ2-3,12,ASSEFQSTDTQY
TRBV6-2/TRBV6-3,-,TRBJ2-7,10,ASSADYYEQY
TRBV15,-,TRBJ1-2,14,ATSSLDRDVLYGYT
TRBV5-1,few,TRBJ2-5,13,ASSLATGFQETQY
TRBV12-3/TRBV12-4,many,TRBJ2-1,12,ASSLKGTGNEQF
TRBV29-1,many,TRBJ1-2,15,SSPKEGTGAYNYGYT
TRBV6-1,-,TRBJ1-4,11,ATAVRHNEKLF
TRBV18,few,TRBJ1-1,12,ASSSKGGSTEAF
TRBV28,many,TRBJ2-3,11,ASSRLNTDTQY
TRBV19,few,TRBJ1-5,13,ASSIVPGPAQPQH